This section outlines one T cell receptor (beta chain) sequence together with its context. Methods used by the authors: Reference gene primer amplification yielded estimated nucleated cell counts. Assay: immunoSEQ multiplex PCR; the TCRdb copy retains only in-frame clones and omits some. V and J calls and clone size are those listed in that table; D and trimming were worked out from the DNA. The table has about 65,000 clones, approximately 93% seen once; the top ten hold 2.5% to 3%. These data belong to a study of blood T cell repertoires in COVID-19. Study-wide context: Spain, Italy and the United States supplied samples that represented acute and convalescent COVID-19. Sources were T cells, B-cell-depleted T cells, or PBMCs; the material itself was cDNA or gDNA.

The germline CDR1 and CDR2 sequences are SGHNT and YENEEA. The CDR3 contains 14 residues. The V gene lost 7 bases and the J gene lost 3 bases, with 12 bases spanning the gap. Source material: peripheral blood. The chain is built from TRBV11-3 and TRBJ2-2; D may be TRBD2 (6 bases). The origin of this receptor is a man between 70 and 80 years old with active COVID-19. Here the CDR3 reads CASTGGQHTGELFF. As DNA, the CDR3 is TGTGCCAGCACCGGAGGGCAGCACACCGGGGAGCTGTTTTTT.